A single sample is the source of the 5 T cell receptor beta chains below, sequenced in a study of T cell responses to AZD1222 COVID-19 vaccine. This table comes from immunoSEQ multiplex PCR, and its TCRdb copy is limited to in-frame clones, with some not included. The sample consists of about 110,000 clones, over 85% of them appearing once. Sample: peripheral blood, taken 28 days after the second AZD1222 dose. Every receptor here comes from an adult who received the AZD1222 COVID-19 vaccine.

The V call is TRBV2, the J call TRBJ1-4, with a possible D match to TRBD1 (5 bases). The CDR3 is 14 amino acids. V gave up 4 bases and J gave up 5 bases, with 11 bases separating them. Per the germline V gene, CDR1 is SNHLY and CDR2 is FYNNEI. The CDR3 protein is CASSGEGLNEKLFF. The CDR3 region has the DNA TGTGCCAGCAGTGGTGAGGGACTCAATGAAAAACTGTTTTTT.

The chain carries TRBV6-1 and TRBJ1-4; no definite D call. V was clipped by 4 bases and J by 5 bases, with 17 bases between them. Germline-derived CDR1 and CDR2 are MNHNS and SASEGT. The CDR3 runs 16 residues. CDR3: CASSASNRGGNEKLFF. For the CDR3, the DNA is TGTGCCAGCAGTGCTTCTAATCGGGGAGGAAATGAAAAACTGTTTTTT.

The chain employs TRBV10-3 and TRBJ1-2; 8 positions match TRBD1. Trimming cost V 3 bases and J 8 bases; bases outside gene matches: 11. This CDR3 is 15 amino acids long. CDR1 and CDR2 from the germline V gene are ENHRY and SYGVKD. As DNA, the CDR3 is TGTGCCATCAGTGACCCCTGGCAGGGGGCAGAAGGCTACACCTTC. As protein: CAISDPWQGAEGYTF.

The rearrangement joins TRBV7-9 to TRBJ1-1, with a weak D call TRBD1 (5 bases). The CDR3 loop spans 14 amino acids. The V end was cut by 6 bases, the J end by 8 bases, with 19 bases between. Germline V gives CDR1 SEHNR, CDR2 FQNEAQ (reference sequence). CDR3 region: CASRMGRGAKEAFF. The CDR3, as DNA: TGTGCCAGCAGGATGGGGAGGGGAGCGAAAGAAGCTTTCTTT.

The chain carries TRBV5-1 and TRBJ2-1, with D possibly matching TRBD1 (7 bases). From germline, CDR1 is SGHRS and CDR2 YFSETQ. V was cut by 0 bases and J by 15 bases, with 13 bases left in between. This CDR3 is built from 12 residues. The CDR3 here is CASSLETGRRFF. The DNA of the CDR3 is TGCGCCAGCAGCTTGGAGACAGGGAGGCGGTTCTTC.